This passage covers 17 T cell receptor beta chains from one sample sequenced in a study of cytomegalovirus exposure and HLA in healthy donors. It was with 60 Vbeta and 13 Jbeta primers that the PCR ran. Libraries were prepared by immunoSEQ multiplex PCR; TCRdb keeps only in-frame clonotypes and omits some of them. This sample has some 160,000 clones, with about three quarters found just once. The specimen was PBMCs. The receptors derive from a woman in her forties in good health and CMV-seronegative.

The chain is built from TRBV5-1 and TRBJ1-1; D is unclear. The germline CDR1 and CDR2 sequences are SGHRS and YFSETQ. The length of the CDR3 is 15 residues. Between the trimmed V and J ends, which lost 3 bases and 0 bases, there was a span of 12 bases. CDR3 sequence (DNA): TGCGCCAGCAGCTCTTCAGGTTTTTTGAACACTGAAGCTTTCTTT. It specifies CASSSSGFLNTEAFF.

This rearrangement joins TRBV7-3 to TRBJ2-2, with D tentatively TRBD2 (5 bases). Germline values: CDR1 SGHTA, CDR2 FQGTGA. CDR3 length: 13 amino acids. The V and J ends lost 6 bases and 6 bases respectively, with 11 bases between them. The CDR3 DNA reads TGTGCCAGCAGATTTACGGGGTCCGGGGAGCTGTTTTTT. It codes for CASRFTGSGELFF. The full variable domain, with the rest looked up from reference TRBV7-3 and TRBJ2-2, is GAGVSQTPSNKVTEKGKYVELRCDPISGHTALYWYRQSLGQGPEFLIYFQGTGAADDSGLPNDRFFAVRPEGSVSTLKIQRTERGDSAVYLCASRFTGSGELFFGEGSRLTVL.

Worth noting for this clone: The junction differs from germline at one of its ends, possibly a read error. The chain recombines TRBV6-1 with TRBJ2-7; 14 nucleotides agree with TRBD2. The germline CDR1 and CDR2 sequences are MNHNS and SASEGT. CDR3 length: 16 amino acids. The CDR3 bases are TGTGCCAGCAGGGAAGGACTAGCGGGGGGAAAATACGAGCAGTACTTC. Protein sequence: CASREGLAGGKYEQYF.

The chain recombines TRBV5-1 with TRBJ2-3; maybe TRBD2 (6 bases). Trimming pared 0 bases from V and 2 bases from J, leaving 10 bases between. From germline, CDR1 is SGHRS and CDR2 YFSETQ. The CDR3 is made up of 15 amino acids. The CDR3: CASSLDRRDTDTQYF. In DNA, the CDR3 is TGCGCCAGCAGCTTGGACAGGAGGGACACAGATACGCAGTATTTT.

This clone was observed a handful of times. The chain employs TRBV5-4 and TRBJ2-7; D perhaps matches TRBD1 (6 bases). Per germline, CDR1 SGHNT and CDR2 YYREEE (reference sequence). CDR3 size: 15 residues. Trimming shortened V by 0 bases and J by 2 bases, and 12 bases separated the two germline ends. CDR3 bases: TGTGCCAGCAGCTTGGAGGGACATAACACCTACGAGCAGTACTTC. Its translation is CASSLEGHNTYEQYF.

This clone was seen only once. V is TRBV10-2 and J is TRBJ2-7, with 10 bases that match TRBD2. CDR1 and CDR2 from the germline V gene are WSHSY and SAAADI. This CDR3 is 17 amino acids long. Trimming took 4 bases from V and 7 from J; bases not matched to a gene: 16. CDR3 region: CASSGGATSGDYWEQYF. The CDR3 DNA reads as TGCGCCAGCAGTGGAGGGGCAACTAGCGGGGACTATTGGGAGCAGTACTTC.

V gene TRBV6-1 combines with J gene TRBJ2-7, with a weak D call TRBD1 (5 bases). Germline V gives CDR1 MNHNS, CDR2 SASEGT. V gave up 8 bases and J gave up 0 bases, with 14 bases separating them. The CDR3 has 14 residues. The CDR3 DNA sequence: TGTGCCAGCCAAGTCTCAGGGCACTCCTACGAGCAGTACTTC. This codes for CASQVSGHSYEQYF.

Here the CDR3 reads CASSYSGLAGLNEQFF. CDR3 bases: TGTGCCAGCAGTTACTCAGGACTAGCGGGACTCAATGAGCAGTTCTTC. J is TRBJ2-1 and V is TRBV6-5; 12 nucleotides match TRBD2. This CDR3 is built from 16 residues. V gave up 0 bases and J gave up 6 bases; unmatched junction bases: 3. Germline values: CDR1 MNHEY, CDR2 SVGAGI.

V and J are TRBV19 and TRBJ1-5; D may be TRBD1 (5 bases). V was clipped by 5 bases and J by 7 bases, with 18 bases between them. This CDR3 contains 15 residues. Germline V gives CDR1 LNHDA, CDR2 SQIVND (reference sequence). The chain's CDR3 is CASSAQGGARQPQHF. CDR3 bases: TGTGCCAGTAGTGCACAAGGAGGGGCGAGACAGCCCCAGCATTTT.

The gene calls are TRBV6-5 and TRBJ1-2, with TRBD1 matching over 10 bases. Germline assignment: CDR1 MNHEY and CDR2 SVGAGI. Trimming took 6 bases from V and 8 from J; bases not matched to a gene: 9. This CDR3 has 14 amino acids. In nucleotides, the CDR3 is TGTGCCAGCAGGAACCCCGGGACAGGGGACGGCTACACCTTC. Its translation: CASRNPGTGDGYTF.

The chain combines TRBV20-1 with TRBJ2-7; perhaps TRBD1 as D (6 bases). Germline values: CDR1 DFQATT, CDR2 SNEGSKA (reference sequence). The V end was cut by 5 bases, the J end by 8 bases, with 13 bases between. CDR3 length: 11 residues. CDR3 sequence reads: CSAYDRFQQYF. The CDR3 DNA reads as TGCAGTGCTTACGACAGGTTCCAGCAGTACTTC.

This clone was recorded only once. The chain links TRBV4-1 to TRBJ2-3; no reliable D call. V gave up 2 bases and J gave up 8 bases, with 17 bases separating them. Germline V lookup: CDR1 MGHRA, CDR2 YSYEKL. The CDR3 is 15 residues long. For the CDR3, the DNA is TGCGCCAGCAGCCAAAAAAGTGGGTTCCTAGGTACGCAGTATTTT. It translates to CASSQKSGFLGTQYF.

In its sample, this clone was seen a few times. This chain links TRBV7-3 with TRBJ2-7; D is unclear. V lost 5 bases to trimming and J lost 7 bases, with 15 bases between them. CDR3 length: 13 residues. Germline CDR1 SGHTA, CDR2 FQGTGA. CDR3 residues: CASSRIPKEEQYF. The CDR3, as DNA: TGTGCCAGCAGCCGCATACCCAAGGAGGAGCAGTACTTC.

A few counts support this clone. The rearrangement uses TRBV29-1 and TRBJ1-1, with TRBD1 matching over 8 bases. The CDR3 runs 14 residues. V shed 6 bases, J shed 10 bases, and the junction held 16 bases outside the gene matches. In germline, CDR1 is SQVTM, CDR2 ANQGSEA. The DNA of the CDR3 is TGCAGCGTGCTGAACCAGGGGGCCACTTATGGAGCTTTCTTT. Translated: CSVLNQGATYGAFF.

J is TRBJ2-5 and V is TRBV5-1; TRBD2 agrees at 11 bases. Unmatched junction bases numbered 6, after V lost 0 bases and J lost 5 bases. This CDR3 spans 16 amino acids. Germline V gives CDR1 SGHRS, CDR2 YFSETQ. CDR3 nucleotide sequence: TGCGCCAGCAGCTTGGGCCTAGCGGGGGGCGCGGAGACCCAGTACTTC. Translation: CASSLGLAGGAETQYF.

The chain uses TRBV19 and TRBJ1-2, with 10 bases fitting TRBD1. Germline values: CDR1 LNHDA, CDR2 SQIVND (reference sequence). Unmatched junction bases numbered 5, after V lost 4 bases and J lost 3 bases. The CDR3 runs 15 residues. The chain's CDR3 is CASSRRTGGDYGYTF. CDR3 DNA: TGTGCCAGTAGTAGGCGGACAGGGGGAGACTATGGCTACACCTTC.

This chain uses TRBV2 with TRBJ2-2, with TRBD1 matching over 9 bases. CDR1 is SNHLY, CDR2 FYNNEI, per germline. This CDR3 is 14 amino acids long. With 6 bases clipped from V and 1 base from J, the junction kept 0 bases outside the gene matches. The CDR3 here is CASRGQGNTGELFF. The CDR3 region has the DNA TGTGCCAGCAGGGGACAGGGGAACACCGGGGAGCTGTTTTTT.